The clone carrying this TCR beta chain was detected ten times or more. The sample originates from a study of regulatory T cells in long-lasting Graves disease. Assembly of TCR beta libraries relied on iRepertoire HTBI primers together with Arm-PCR of CDR3 regions. Each CDR3 protein gets one entry after TCRdb re-called the multiplex PCR reads with MiXCR. Among some 560,000 distinct CDR3 sequences, about 16% were seen once, and the ten largest hold 20% to 25%. Time point described: newly diagnosed GD, antithyroid drugs for less than 3 months. Preparation of the TCR library used RNA extracted from PBMCs. EDTA tubes held 7 to 9 milliliters of peripheral blood from each patient. The sample was also linked to a second study, of T cells in Graves' hyperthyroidism and ophthalmopathy. That paper states: Absent ophthalmopathy progression within 18 months defined stable Graves' hyperthyroidism. The TCR CDR3 first-round RT-PCR relied on the HTBI primer set.

The TCR was taken from a woman aged 35 to 59 with Graves disease. The sample consisted of peripheral blood mononuclear cells (PBMCs), taken at new diagnosis, from a patient treated with antithyroid drugs.

Here the CDR3 reads CASSTGQVEKLFF. Written as DNA, the CDR3 is TGTGCCAGCAGTACGGGACAGGTGGAAAAACTGTTTTTT. This rearrangement joins TRBV28 to TRBJ1-4, with TRBD1 matching 8 bases. Germline CDR1 is MDHEN and CDR2 is SYDVKM. This CDR3 has 13 residues. V was clipped by 5 bases and J by 8 bases; unmatched bases: 4.